This T cell receptor beta chain came from a study of T cell repertoires in cytomegalovirus infection. The germline CDR1 and CDR2 sequences are ENHRY and SYGVKD. The CDR3 covers 11 residues. Trimming removed 6 bases at V and 7 bases at J, with 9 bases between. TCRdb re-derived calls from the reads in MiXCR, one entry per CDR3 protein. This sample yields fewer than 700,000 distinct CDR3 sequences, of which 24% are seen a single time; 8% belongs to the top ten. The genes are TRBV10-3 and TRBJ1-2; tentatively, D is TRBD1 (5 bases). This clonotype was sampled from a human donor in good health (CMV status not recorded). Some clones in this sample may be carry-over from other donors' samples. The sample taken for sequencing was CD8+ T cells from PBMCs. The CDR3 protein is CAIRWTLGYTF. In nucleotides, the CDR3 is TGTGCCATCAGGTGGACACTTGGCTACACCTTC.